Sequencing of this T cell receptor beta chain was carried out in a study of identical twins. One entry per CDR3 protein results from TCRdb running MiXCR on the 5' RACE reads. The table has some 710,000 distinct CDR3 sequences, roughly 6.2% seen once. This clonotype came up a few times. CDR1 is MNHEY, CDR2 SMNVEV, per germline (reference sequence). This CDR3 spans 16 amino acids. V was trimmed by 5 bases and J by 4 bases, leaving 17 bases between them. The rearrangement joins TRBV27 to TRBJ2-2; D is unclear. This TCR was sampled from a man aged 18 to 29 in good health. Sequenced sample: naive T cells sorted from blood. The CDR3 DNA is TGTGCCAGCAGTCCCTTGCAATCGGCCGGCACCGGGGAGCTGTTTTTT. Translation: CASSPLQSAGTGELFF.